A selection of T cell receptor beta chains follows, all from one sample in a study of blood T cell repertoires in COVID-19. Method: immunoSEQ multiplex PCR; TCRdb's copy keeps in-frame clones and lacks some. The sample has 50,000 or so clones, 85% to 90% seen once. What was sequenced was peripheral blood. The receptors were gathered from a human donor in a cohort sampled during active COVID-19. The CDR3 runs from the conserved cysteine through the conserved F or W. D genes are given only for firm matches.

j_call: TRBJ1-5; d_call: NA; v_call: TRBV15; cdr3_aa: CATSRDMESRAQHF
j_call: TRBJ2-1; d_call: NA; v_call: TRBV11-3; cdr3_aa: CASSIGGGGKSEQFF
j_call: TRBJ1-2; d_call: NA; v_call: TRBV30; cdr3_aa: CAWSLGEDYGYTF
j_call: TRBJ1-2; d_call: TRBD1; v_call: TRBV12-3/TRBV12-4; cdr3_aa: CASSLGQGAGYTF
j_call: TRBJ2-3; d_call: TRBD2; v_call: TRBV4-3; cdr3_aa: CASSGLAGADTQYF
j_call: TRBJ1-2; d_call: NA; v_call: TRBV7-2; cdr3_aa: CASSQGHLANYGYTF
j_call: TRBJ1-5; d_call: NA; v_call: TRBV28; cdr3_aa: CASSLLQNSNQPQHF
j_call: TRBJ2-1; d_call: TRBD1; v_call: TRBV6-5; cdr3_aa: CASRWDRGPYNEQFF
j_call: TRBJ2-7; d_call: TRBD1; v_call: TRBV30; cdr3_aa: CAWSPGTGAPRGYF
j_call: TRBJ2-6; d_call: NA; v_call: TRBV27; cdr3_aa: CASSLRGAGANVLTF
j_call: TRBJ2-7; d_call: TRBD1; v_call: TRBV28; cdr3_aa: CASSGRGQTGKQYF
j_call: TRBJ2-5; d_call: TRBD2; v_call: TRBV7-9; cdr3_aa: CASNPGLEETQYF
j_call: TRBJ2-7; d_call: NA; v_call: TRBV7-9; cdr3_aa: CASSFAGAEEQYF
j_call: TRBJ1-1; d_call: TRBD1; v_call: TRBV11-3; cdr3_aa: CASSLGTASSTEAFF
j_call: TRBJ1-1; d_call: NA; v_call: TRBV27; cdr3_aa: CASSVSAWANTEAFF
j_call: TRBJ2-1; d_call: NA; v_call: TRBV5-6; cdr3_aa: CASSFGGASSYNEQFF
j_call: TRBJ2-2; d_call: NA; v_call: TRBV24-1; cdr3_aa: CATSDLRVTGELFF
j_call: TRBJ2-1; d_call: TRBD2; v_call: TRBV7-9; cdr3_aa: CASSLVEGLAGALYLEQFF
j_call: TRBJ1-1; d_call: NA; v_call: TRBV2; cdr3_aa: CASLRERNTEAFF
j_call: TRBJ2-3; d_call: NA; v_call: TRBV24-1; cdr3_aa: CATSLSRDFTDTQYF
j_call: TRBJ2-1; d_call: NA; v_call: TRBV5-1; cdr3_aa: CASSFGQVYNEQFF
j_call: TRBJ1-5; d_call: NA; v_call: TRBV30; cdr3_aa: CAWSVNVVNQPQHF
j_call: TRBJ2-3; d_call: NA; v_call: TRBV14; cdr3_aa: CASSQELGAPDTQYF
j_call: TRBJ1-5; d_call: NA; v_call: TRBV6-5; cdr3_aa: CASSRGYNQPQHF
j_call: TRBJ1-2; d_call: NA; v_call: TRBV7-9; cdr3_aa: CASSSDSYTF
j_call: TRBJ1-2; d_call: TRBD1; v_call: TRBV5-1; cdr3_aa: CASSPGQGQLNGYTF
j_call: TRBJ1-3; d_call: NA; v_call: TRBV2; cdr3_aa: CASSEDRDRNTIYF
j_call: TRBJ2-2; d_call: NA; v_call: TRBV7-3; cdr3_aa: CASSPRGLAGNPGTGELFF
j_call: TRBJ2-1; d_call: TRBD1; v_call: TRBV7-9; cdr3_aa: CASSLVPGGWSSYNEQFF
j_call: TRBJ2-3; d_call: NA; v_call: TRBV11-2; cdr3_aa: CASSLAAGILTDTQYF
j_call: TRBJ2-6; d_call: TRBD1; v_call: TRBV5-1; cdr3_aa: CASSQGQTSGANVLTF
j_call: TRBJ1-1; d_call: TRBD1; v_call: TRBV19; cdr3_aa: CASSSLPGQGKAFF
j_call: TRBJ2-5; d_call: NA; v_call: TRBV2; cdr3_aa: CASSEAGGTQYF
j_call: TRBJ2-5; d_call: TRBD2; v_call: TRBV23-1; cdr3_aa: CASSQSKRGGEETQYF
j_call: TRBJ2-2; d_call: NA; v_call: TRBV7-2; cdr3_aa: CASSKPGELFF
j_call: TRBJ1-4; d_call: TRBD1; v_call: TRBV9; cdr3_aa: CASSATGGNYQTNEKLFF
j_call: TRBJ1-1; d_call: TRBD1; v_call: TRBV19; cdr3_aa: CASRTPGQTQNTEAFF
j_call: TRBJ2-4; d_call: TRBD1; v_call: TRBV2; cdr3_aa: CASSQDRGTKNIQYF
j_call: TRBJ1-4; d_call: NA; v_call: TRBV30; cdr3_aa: CAHRRTNEKLFF
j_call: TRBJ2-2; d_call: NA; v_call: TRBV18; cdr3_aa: CASSPGTGTLSGELFF
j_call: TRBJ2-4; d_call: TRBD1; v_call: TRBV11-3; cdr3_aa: CASSTNRGNIQYF
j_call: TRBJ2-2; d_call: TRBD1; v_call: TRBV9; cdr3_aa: CASSPPGQGSTGELFF
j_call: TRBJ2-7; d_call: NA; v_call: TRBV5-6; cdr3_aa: CASSLAGHHEQYF
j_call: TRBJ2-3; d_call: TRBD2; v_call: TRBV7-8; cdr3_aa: CASSAGLAGADTQYF
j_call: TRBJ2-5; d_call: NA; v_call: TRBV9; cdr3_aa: CASSVDASVQTQYF
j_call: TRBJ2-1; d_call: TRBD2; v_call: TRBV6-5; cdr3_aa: CASRSSGSGYNEQFF
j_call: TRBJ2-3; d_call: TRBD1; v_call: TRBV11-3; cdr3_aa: CASSPGTGSRTDTQYF